The 29 T cell receptor beta chains in this list originate from one sample, sequenced in a study of T cells in Graves' hyperthyroidism and ophthalmopathy. RNA transcripts yielded amplified TCR beta CDR3 regions. HTBI primers were employed in a first-round RT-PCR of the TCR CDR3. TCRdb reprocessed the multiplex PCR reads with MiXCR, giving one entry per CDR3 protein. The table lists some 560,000 distinct CDR3 sequences, 15% to 19% of them singletons. Sequencing input: blood. The origin of the receptors is a woman aged 25 to 39 with Graves' hyperthyroidism.

This clonotype was recorded a few times. The chain uses TRBV4-2 and TRBJ2-3, with unresolved D. V was pared by 0 bases and J by 3 bases, with 4 bases between. The CDR3 is made up of 13 amino acids. Germline values: CDR1 LGHNA, CDR2 YNFKEQ. CDR3 in DNA: TGTGCCAGCAGCCAAGACCTAACAGATACGCAGTATTTT. This translates into CASSQDLTDTQYF.

About this clonotype itself: The junction departs from germline at one end; a sequencing error may be responsible. This sequence joins TRBV15 and TRBJ1-1; perhaps TRBD1 as D (5 bases). This CDR3 has 15 residues. Germline-derived CDR1 and CDR2 are LNHNV and YYDKDF (reference sequence). Written as DNA, the CDR3 is TGTGTCACCAGCGGGCGGGGGGATCTGAACACTGAAGCTTTCTTT. Translation: CVTSGRGDLNTEAFF. The whole variable domain, filled in from reference TRBV15 and TRBJ1-1, reads DAMVIQNPRYQVTQFGKPVTLSCSQTLNHNVMYWYQQKSSQAPKLLFHYYDKDFNNEADTPDNFQSRRPNTSFCFLDIRSPGLGDTAMYLCVTSGRGDLNTEAFFGQGTRLTVV.

This clonotype was recorded at least ten times. The chain has TRBV7-9 and TRBJ2-1; 10 bases agree with TRBD1. Looked up from germline, CDR1 is SEHNR and CDR2 is FQNEAQ (reference sequence). The CDR3 has 16 amino acids. V dropped 8 bases and J dropped 7; count of bases not matched to a gene: 14. For the CDR3, the DNA is TGTGCCAGCTCAGACGGGGGACAGGGGCGTTGGAATGAGCAGTTCTTC. It is translated as CASSDGGQGRWNEQFF. Full variable domain (outside the CDR3, taken from reference TRBV7-9 and TRBJ2-1): DTGVSQNPRHKITKRGQNVTFRCDPISEHNRLYWYRQTLGQGPEFLTYFQNEAQLEKSRLLSDRFSAERPKGSFSTLEIQRTEQGDSAMYLCASSDGGQGRWNEQFFGPGTRLTVL.

Details on this clonotype: A much larger clone is a single base away; this may be a read error. The chain carries TRBV10-3 and TRBJ1-2; 10 nucleotides match TRBD1. The CDR3 is 13 residues long. CDR1 ENHRY and CDR2 SYGVKD come from the germline V gene. The DNA for the CDR3 is TGTGTCACCCGTGGGACAGGGGCTTATGGCTACACCTTC. Protein product: CVTRGTGAYGYTF.

This clonotype was seen just once. Here the CDR3 reads CASSLGPGGSGNTIYF. CDR3 sequence (DNA): TGCGCCAGCAGCTTGGGTCCAGGGGGCTCTGGAAACACCATATATTTT. V and J are TRBV5-1 and TRBJ1-3; 7 positions agree with TRBD1. The germline V gene encodes CDR1 SGHRS and CDR2 YFSETQ. The CDR3 sequence is 16 residues long. Trimming at V came to 0 bases and at J to 0 bases, leaving 3 bases not matched to a gene. Supplemented by reference TRBV5-1 and TRBJ1-3, the full variable domain reads KAGVTQTPRYLIKTRGQQVTLSCSPISGHRSVSWYQQTPGQGLQFLFEYFSETQRNKGNFPGRFSGRQFSNSRSEMNVSTLELGDSALYLCASSLGPGGSGNTIYFGEGSWLTVV.

The chain has TRBV10-3 and TRBJ1-1; possibly TRBD1 for D (5 bases). This CDR3 region has 15 residues. V was pared by 10 bases and J by 4 bases, with 22 bases between. The germline CDR1 and CDR2 sequences are ENHRY and SYGVKD. Here the CDR3 reads CATIKDTGGFTEAFF. CDR3 DNA: TGTGCCACGATAAAGGACACGGGGGGATTCACTGAAGCTTTCTTT.

In its sample, this clonotype was seen a few times. The chain employs TRBV29-1 and TRBJ2-2; D possibly corresponds to TRBD2 (5 bases). The CDR3 sequence is 12 residues long. Germline CDR1 is SQVTM and CDR2 is ANQGSEA. V dropped 2 bases and J dropped 5 bases, with 6 bases sitting between them. The DNA for the CDR3 is TGCAGCGTTGAAACGGGGACCGGGGAGCTGTTTTTT. Its translation is CSVETGTGELFF.

This clonotype came up many times. The V gene is TRBV28, the J gene TRBJ1-5; D is unresolved. The CDR3 runs 17 residues. Trimming took 4 bases from V and 0 from J, leaving 16 bases between them. Germline V lookup: CDR1 MDHEN, CDR2 SYDVKM. The CDR3 DNA sequence: TGTGCCAGCAGTTCGTGGGGAGGGCCCTTTAGCAATCAGCCCCAGCATTTT. Encoded protein: CASSSWGGPFSNQPQHF.

The chain recombines TRBV7-9 with TRBJ2-2, with D possibly being TRBD1 (5 bases). The V end was cut by 1 base, the J end by 2 bases, with 14 bases between. The CDR3 extends over 17 amino acids. CDR1 is SEHNR, CDR2 FQNEAQ, per germline (reference sequence). CDR3 bases: TGTGCCAGCAGCTTAGGCCGTCTGGGGCGCAACACCGGGGAGCTGTTTTTT. Translating gives CASSLGRLGRNTGELFF.

The table lists this clonotype with many counts. This sequence joins TRBV6-2 or TRBV6-3 and TRBJ2-3; 10 nucleotides match TRBD2. V was clipped by 6 bases and J by 2 bases; unmatched bases: 14. The CDR3 totals 18 residues. Germline CDR1 and CDR2: MNHEY and SVGEGT. The CDR3 DNA follows: TGTGCCAGCAGCACATATAGGGCTCTAGCGGGAGCCACAGATACGCAGTATTTT. Its translation: CASSTYRALAGATDTQYF.

The V call is TRBV6-5, the J call TRBJ1-2, with a tentative D call TRBD1 (6 bases). V was clipped by 1 base and J by 2 bases, with 8 bases between them. Germline values: CDR1 MNHEY, CDR2 SVGAGI. The CDR3 runs to 14 residues. CDR3 sequence: CASSYYQGNYGYTF. The CDR3 nucleotides read TGTGCCAGCAGTTACTACCAGGGGAACTATGGCTACACCTTC.

The rearrangement joins TRBV6-1 to TRBJ2-1; TRBD2 might be the D (6 bases). CDR3 size: 12 residues. CDR1 and CDR2 from the germline V gene are MNHNS and SASEGT. V lost 5 bases, J lost 10 bases, and 12 bases lay in between. CDR3 DNA: TGTGCCAGCAGTCAGACTAGTGGCGAGCAGTTCTTC. Translated: CASSQTSGEQFF.

This clonotype was counted at least ten times. V usage is TRBV12-3 or TRBV12-4 and J usage is TRBJ2-7; D could derive from TRBD1 or TRBD2 (5 bases each). The V end lost 4 bases, the J end lost 6 bases, and 16 bases lay between the germline ends. This CDR3 is built from 14 residues. The CDR3 coding sequence is TGTGCCAGCAGTTCCGGGACGGAGTTGATCGAGCAGTACTTC. Translation gives CASSSGTELIEQYF.

This chain links TRBV18 with TRBJ2-1; 11 nucleotides agree with TRBD1. The V segment lost 4 bases and the J segment 6 bases; nucleotides outside the gene matches: 5. The CDR3 loop spans 15 amino acids. CDR1 is KGHSH and CDR2 is LQKENI in the germline V gene. CDR3 bases: TGTGCCAGCTCACTCGGACAGGGGGCGATCAATGAGCAGTTCTTC. This sequence encodes CASSLGQGAINEQFF.

The sample holds many counts of this clonotype. V and J are TRBV4-2 and TRBJ2-7; TRBD1 might be the D (6 bases). Trimming removed 5 bases at V and 0 bases at J, with 14 bases between. This CDR3 region has 15 residues. Germline loops: CDR1 LGHNA, CDR2 YNFKEQ. The CDR3 sequence: CASSSFQGNSYEQYF. The CDR3 region has the DNA TGTGCCAGCAGCTCCTTCCAGGGGAACTCCTACGAGCAGTACTTC.

This clonotype was picked up a small number of times. The chain joins TRBV4-3 to TRBJ2-1, with D unresolved. Trimming took 4 bases from V and 3 from J, leaving 10 bases between them. The germline gives CDR1 LGHNA, CDR2 YSLEER. This CDR3 has 14 amino acids. In DNA, the CDR3 is TGCGCCAGCAGCCCAAACCGCCTCTACAATGAGCAGTTCTTC. Translation: CASSPNRLYNEQFF.

This clonotype was seen ten or more times. This sequence joins TRBV2 and TRBJ1-4, with 7 bases that match TRBD1. Germline V lookup: CDR1 SNHLY, CDR2 FYNNEI. This CDR3 spans 14 amino acids. Trimming removed 4 bases from V and 7 bases from J; junction bases left unmatched: 6. This chain's CDR3 is CASSAQGLGEKLFF. The CDR3 DNA reads TGTGCCAGCAGTGCACAGGGGTTGGGTGAAAAACTGTTTTTT.

This clonotype showed up many times. The chain couples TRBV19 to TRBJ1-1; possible D gene TRBD1, 5 bases. V lost 5 bases, J lost 0 bases, and 13 bases lay in between. This CDR3 is built from 15 residues. Germline values: CDR1 LNHDA, CDR2 SQIVND (reference sequence). The CDR3 is CASSPWDGLNTEAFF. As DNA, the CDR3 is TGTGCCAGTAGTCCCTGGGACGGACTGAACACTGAAGCTTTCTTT.

This clonotype turned up a few times. The chain is built from TRBV6-5 and TRBJ2-4; the D is unclear. The germline CDR1 and CDR2 sequences are MNHEY and SVGAGI. V was cut by 0 bases and J by 0 bases, with 6 bases left in between. This CDR3 comprises 15 residues. CDR3 DNA sequence: TGTGCCAGCAGTTACTCTAGTCAAGCCAAAAACATTCAGTACTTC. This sequence encodes CASSYSSQAKNIQYF.

The table lists this clonotype with many counts. The chain is built from TRBV7-2 and TRBJ2-1; D gene ambiguous. There are 14 residues in the CDR3. Germline CDR1 and CDR2: SGHTA and FQGNSA. Trimming removed 1 base at V and 5 bases at J, with 9 bases between. CDR3 DNA: TGTGCCAGCAGCTTAGTTGCACCCAACAATGAGCAGTTCTTC. It is translated as CASSLVAPNNEQFF.

The chain employs TRBV10-3 and TRBJ2-7; TRBD2 aligns across 7 bases. Germline V CDR1 and CDR2: ENHRY, SYGVKD. The CDR3 loop spans 15 amino acids. The ends lost 1 base at V and 3 bases at J; junction bases unmatched: 6. CDR3 protein: CAISEWAGDVYEQYF. CDR3 sequence (DNA): TGTGCCATCAGTGAGTGGGCGGGAGATGTCTACGAGCAGTACTTC.

Ten or more counts support this clonotype. The chain uses TRBV7-9 and TRBJ2-7; 10 nucleotides match TRBD2. The germline CDR1 and CDR2 sequences are SEHNR and FQNEAQ (reference sequence). Trimming at V came to 1 base and at J to 2 bases, leaving 11 bases not matched to a gene. CDR3 length: 18 amino acids. This CDR3 is CASSLVIGSGREPYEQYF. In DNA, the CDR3 is TGTGCCAGCAGCTTAGTCATAGGAAGCGGGAGGGAACCCTACGAGCAGTACTTC. The full variable domain, its missing parts supplied by reference TRBV7-9 and TRBJ2-7, is DTGVSQNPRHKITKRGQNVTFRCDPISEHNRLYWYRQTLGQGPEFLTYFQNEAQLEKSRLLSDRFSAERPKGSFSTLEIQRTEQGDSAMYLCASSLVIGSGREPYEQYFGPGTRLTVT.

This clonotype was seen only a few times. The CDR3 loop is CAISEMWTGVGDEQYF. The DNA for the CDR3 is TGTGCCATCAGTGAAATGTGGACAGGGGTAGGGGACGAGCAGTACTTC. J is TRBJ2-7 and V is TRBV10-3, with 9 bases that match TRBD1. The V and J ends lost 3 bases and 5 bases, in that order; junction bases with no gene match: 11. Germline CDR1 is ENHRY and CDR2 is SYGVKD. The CDR3 runs 16 residues.

Ten or more counts support this clonotype. The V call is TRBV7-8, the J call TRBJ2-7; 11 nucleotides line up with TRBD1. The CDR3 sequence is 15 residues long. The germline CDR1 and CDR2 sequences are SGHVS and FQNEAQ. The V and J ends lost 3 bases and 5 bases, in that order; junction bases with no gene match: 6. CDR3 amino acids: CASSFGDRGGHEQYF. The CDR3 nucleotides read TGTGCCAGCAGCTTTGGGGACAGGGGGGGCCACGAGCAGTACTTC.

The chain couples TRBV7-8 to TRBJ2-2, with TRBD2 identical over 9 bases. The CDR3 consists of 17 residues. Germline V gene sequence: CDR1 SGHVS, CDR2 FQNEAQ. Losses at the gene ends were 5 bases for V and 4 bases for J; bases not matched to a gene: 11. The CDR3 reads CASSGAAGGPGTGELFF. CDR3 nucleotide sequence: TGTGCCAGCAGCGGGGCGGCGGGAGGGCCGGGCACCGGGGAGCTGTTTTTT. Filled out from reference TRBV7-8 and TRBJ2-2, the complete variable domain reads GAGVSQSPRYKVAKRGQDVALRCDPISGHVSLFWYQQALGQGPEFLTYFQNEAQLDKSGLPSDRFFAERPEGSVSTLKIQRTQQEDSAVYLCASSGAAGGPGTGELFFGEGSRLTVL.

This clonotype was recorded many times. V usage is TRBV11-2 and J usage is TRBJ2-5, with D possibly matching TRBD2 (6 bases). This CDR3 is 17 amino acids long. The V and J ends lost 5 bases and 0 bases respectively, with 19 bases between them. Germline V gene data show CDR1 as SGHAT and CDR2 as FQNNGV. The CDR3 region is CASSPLGLAAHQETQYF. In DNA form, the CDR3 reads TGTGCCAGCAGCCCATTGGGGTTAGCGGCCCACCAAGAGACCCAGTACTTC.

This clonotype appeared a few times. The chain joins TRBV12-3 or TRBV12-4 to TRBJ2-1; possible D gene TRBD2, 7 bases. The CDR3 is 14 residues long. Deletions cut 6 bases from V and 10 bases from J, with 19 bases between. In DNA form, the CDR3 reads TGTGCCAGCAGGCGGGCTAGCGGAGGGGGGGAGCAGTTCTTC. Translation: CASRRASGGGEQFF.

Note on this clonotype: At one end the junction does not follow the germline gene, possibly because of a read error. The chain has TRBV30 and TRBJ2-7, with 7 bases identical to TRBD1. Germline V lookup: CDR1 GTSNPN, CDR2 SVGIG (reference sequence). CDR3 size: 16 residues. CDR3 in amino acids: CARSSTSSGTVYEQYF. DNA of the CDR3: TGTGCCCGGAGTAGTACATCCTCCGGGACAGTCTACGAGCAGTACTTC.

This clonotype was counted many times. The chain uses TRBV30 and TRBJ2-2; no clear D gene. Germline loops: CDR1 GTSNPN, CDR2 SVGIG (reference sequence). Trimming removed 2 bases from V and 8 bases from J, with 6 bases in between. The CDR3 extends over 11 amino acids. The CDR3 spells CAWSPLGELFF. The CDR3, as DNA: TGTGCCTGGAGTCCCCTTGGGGAGCTGTTTTTT.